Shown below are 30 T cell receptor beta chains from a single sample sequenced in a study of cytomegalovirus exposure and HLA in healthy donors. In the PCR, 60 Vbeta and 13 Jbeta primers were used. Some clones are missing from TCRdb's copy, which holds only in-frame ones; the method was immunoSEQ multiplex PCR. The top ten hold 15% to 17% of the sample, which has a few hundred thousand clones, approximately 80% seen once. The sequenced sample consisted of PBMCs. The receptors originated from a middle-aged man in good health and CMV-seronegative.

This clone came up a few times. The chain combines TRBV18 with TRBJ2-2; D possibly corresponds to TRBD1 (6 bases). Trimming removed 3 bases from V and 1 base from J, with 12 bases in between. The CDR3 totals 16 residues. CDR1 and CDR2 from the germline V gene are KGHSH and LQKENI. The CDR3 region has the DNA TGTGCCAGCTCACCCCAGCCGGGACAGAACACCGGGGAGCTGTTTTTT. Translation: CASSPQPGQNTGELFF. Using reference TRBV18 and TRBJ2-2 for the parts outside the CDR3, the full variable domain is NAGVMQNPRHLVRRRGQEARLRCSPMKGHSHVYWYRQLPEEGLKFMVYLQKENIIDESGMPKERFSAEFPKEGPSILRIQQVVRGDSAAYFCASSPQPGQNTGELFFGEGSRLTVL.

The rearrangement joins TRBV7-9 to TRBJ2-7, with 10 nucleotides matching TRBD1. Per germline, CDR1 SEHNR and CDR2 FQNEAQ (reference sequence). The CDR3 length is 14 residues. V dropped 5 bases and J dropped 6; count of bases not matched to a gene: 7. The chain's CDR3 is CASSTRDRGSEQYF. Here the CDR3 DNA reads TGTGCCAGCAGCACCCGGGACAGGGGTTCCGAGCAGTACTTC.

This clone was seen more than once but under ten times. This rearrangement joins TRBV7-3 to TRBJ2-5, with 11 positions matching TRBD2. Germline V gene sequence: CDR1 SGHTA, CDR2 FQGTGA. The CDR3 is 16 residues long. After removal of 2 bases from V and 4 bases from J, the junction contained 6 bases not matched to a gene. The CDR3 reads CASSLGGLAAGETQYF. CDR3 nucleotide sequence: TGTGCCAGCAGCTTAGGGGGACTAGCGGCCGGAGAGACCCAGTACTTC.

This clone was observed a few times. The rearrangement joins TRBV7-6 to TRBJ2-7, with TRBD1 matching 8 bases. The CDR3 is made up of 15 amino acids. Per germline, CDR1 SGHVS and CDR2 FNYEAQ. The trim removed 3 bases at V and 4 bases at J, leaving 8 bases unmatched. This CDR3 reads CASSLYSGQVYEQYF. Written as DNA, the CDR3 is TGTGCCAGCAGCTTGTATTCGGGACAGGTATACGAGCAGTACTTC.

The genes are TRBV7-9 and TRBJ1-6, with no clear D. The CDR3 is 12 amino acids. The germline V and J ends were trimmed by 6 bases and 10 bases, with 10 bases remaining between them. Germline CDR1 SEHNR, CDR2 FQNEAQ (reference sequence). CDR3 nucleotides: TGTGCCAGCAGTCCCGGCGGCTCACCCCTCCACTTT. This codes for CASSPGGSPLHF. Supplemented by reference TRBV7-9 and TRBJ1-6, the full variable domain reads DTGVSQNPRHKITKRGQNVTFRCDPISEHNRLYWYRQTLGQGPEFLTYFQNEAQLEKSRLLSDRFSAERPKGSFSTLEIQRTEQGDSAMYLCASSPGGSPLHFGNGTRLTVT.

The CDR3 protein is CSVAQATYGYTF. The CDR3, as DNA: TGCAGCGTTGCACAGGCGACCTATGGCTACACCTTC. The chain uses TRBV29-1 and TRBJ1-2; possible D gene TRBD1, 5 bases. Germline loops: CDR1 SQVTM, CDR2 ANQGSEA. V shed 4 bases and J shed 4 bases, with 10 bases lying between them. This CDR3 contains 12 residues.

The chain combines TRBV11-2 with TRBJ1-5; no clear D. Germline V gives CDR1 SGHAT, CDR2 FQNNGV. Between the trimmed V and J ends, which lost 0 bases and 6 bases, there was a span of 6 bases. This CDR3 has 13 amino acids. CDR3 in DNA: TGTGCCAGCAGCTTAGATCTGCGTCAGCCCCAGCATTTT. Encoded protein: CASSLDLRQPQHF.

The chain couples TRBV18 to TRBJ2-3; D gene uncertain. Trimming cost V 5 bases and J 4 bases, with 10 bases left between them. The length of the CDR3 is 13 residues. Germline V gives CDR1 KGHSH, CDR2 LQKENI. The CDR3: CASSLREADTQYF. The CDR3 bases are TGTGCCAGCTCATTACGAGAGGCAGATACGCAGTATTTT. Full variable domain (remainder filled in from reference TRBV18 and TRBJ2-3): NAGVMQNPRHLVRRRGQEARLRCSPMKGHSHVYWYRQLPEEGLKFMVYLQKENIIDESGMPKERFSAEFPKEGPSILRIQQVVRGDSAAYFCASSLREADTQYFGPGTRLTVL.

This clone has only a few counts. CDR3 DNA: TGCGCCAGCAGGCCGGGACAGGGTGATACCGGGGAGCTGTTTTTT. It specifies CASRPGQGDTGELFF. The chain has TRBV5-1 and TRBJ2-2; TRBD1 matches at 9 bases. CDR1 and CDR2 (germline): SGHRS, YFSETQ. The J segment lost 5 bases and the V segment lost 5 bases, leaving 7 bases of the junction unmatched. This CDR3 spans 15 amino acids.

In nucleotides, the CDR3 is TGTGCCAGCAGCTACCTAGCGGGTGGGATGTACGAGCAGTACTTC. This sequence encodes CASSYLAGGMYEQYF. The chain has TRBV7-3 and TRBJ2-5; 8 positions agree with TRBD2. The J call may be wrong; the DNA end is better matched by TRBJ2-7. The CDR3 sequence is 15 residues long. Germline V gives CDR1 SGHTA, CDR2 FQGTGA.

CDR3 DNA sequence: TGTGCCAGCAGCCCTTTTTGGGCGGGAGCCTACAATGAGCAGTTCTTC. Translating gives CASSPFWAGAYNEQFF. The V call is TRBV7-2, the J call TRBJ2-1; 7 bases agree with TRBD2. The germline V gene has CDR1 SGHTA and CDR2 FQGNSA. The ends lost 5 bases at V and 2 bases at J; junction bases unmatched: 9. The CDR3 covers 16 residues.

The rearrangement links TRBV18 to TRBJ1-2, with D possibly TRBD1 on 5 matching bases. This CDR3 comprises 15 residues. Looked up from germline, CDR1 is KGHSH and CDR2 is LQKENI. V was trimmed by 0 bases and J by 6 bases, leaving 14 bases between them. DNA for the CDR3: TGTGCCAGCTCACCACCAAGCGACTCAGGGAATGGCTACACCTTC. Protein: CASSPPSDSGNGYTF.

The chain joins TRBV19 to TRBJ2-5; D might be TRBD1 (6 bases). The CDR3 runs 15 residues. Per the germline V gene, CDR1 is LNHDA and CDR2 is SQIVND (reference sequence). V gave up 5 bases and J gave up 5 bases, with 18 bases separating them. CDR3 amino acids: CASSVLTGIRETQYF. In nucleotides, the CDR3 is TGTGCCAGTAGTGTCCTAACAGGGATTCGGGAGACCCAGTACTTC.

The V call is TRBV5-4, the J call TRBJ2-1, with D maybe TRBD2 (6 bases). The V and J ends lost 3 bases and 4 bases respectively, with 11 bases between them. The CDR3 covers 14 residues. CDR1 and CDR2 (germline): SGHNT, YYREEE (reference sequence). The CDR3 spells CASSSGTLYNEQFF. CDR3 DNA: TGTGCCAGCAGCTCCGGGACTCTATACAATGAGCAGTTCTTC.

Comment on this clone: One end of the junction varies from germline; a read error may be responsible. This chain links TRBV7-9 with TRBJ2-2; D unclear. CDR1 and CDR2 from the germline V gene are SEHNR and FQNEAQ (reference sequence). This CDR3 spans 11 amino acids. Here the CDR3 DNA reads TGTTCCAGCCATAACACCGGGGAGCTGTTTTTT. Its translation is CSSHNTGELFF.

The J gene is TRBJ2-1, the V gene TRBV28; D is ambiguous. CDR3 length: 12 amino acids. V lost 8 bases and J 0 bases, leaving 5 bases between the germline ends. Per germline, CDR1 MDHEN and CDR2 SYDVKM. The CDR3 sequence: CASEVSYNEQFF. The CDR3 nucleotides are TGTGCCAGCGAGGTCTCCTACAATGAGCAGTTCTTC.

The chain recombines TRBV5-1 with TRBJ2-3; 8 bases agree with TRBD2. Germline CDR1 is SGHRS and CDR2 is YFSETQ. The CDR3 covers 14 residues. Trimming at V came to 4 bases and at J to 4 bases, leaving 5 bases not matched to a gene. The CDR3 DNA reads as TGCGCCAGCAGCCCCGGGGGGGTCTCAGATACGCAGTATTTT. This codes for CASSPGGVSDTQYF.

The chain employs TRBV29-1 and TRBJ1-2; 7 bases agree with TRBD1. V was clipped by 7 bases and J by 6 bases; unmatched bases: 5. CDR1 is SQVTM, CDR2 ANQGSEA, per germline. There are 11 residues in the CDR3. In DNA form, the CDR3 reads TGCAGCGAATCGGGGACAGATGGCTACACCTTC. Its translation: CSESGTDGYTF.

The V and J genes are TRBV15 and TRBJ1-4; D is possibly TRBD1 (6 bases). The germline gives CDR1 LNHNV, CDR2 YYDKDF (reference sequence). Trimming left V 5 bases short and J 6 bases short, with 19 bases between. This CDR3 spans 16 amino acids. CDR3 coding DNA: TGTGCCACCAGCGGGGAGGGTTCGGACAGTTATGAAAAACTGTTTTTT. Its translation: CATSGEGSDSYEKLFF.

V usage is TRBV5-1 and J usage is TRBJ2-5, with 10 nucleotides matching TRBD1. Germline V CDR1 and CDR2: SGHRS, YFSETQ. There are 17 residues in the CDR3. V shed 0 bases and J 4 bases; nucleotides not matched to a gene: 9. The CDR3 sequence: CASSLDYRDRGGETQYF. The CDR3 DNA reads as TGCGCCAGCAGCTTGGATTACCGGGACAGGGGAGGAGAGACCCAGTACTTC. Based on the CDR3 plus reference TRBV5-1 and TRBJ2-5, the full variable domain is KAGVTQTPRYLIKTRGQQVTLSCSPISGHRSVSWYQQTPGQGLQFLFEYFSETQRNKGNFPGRFSGRQFSNSRSEMNVSTLELGDSALYLCASSLDYRDRGGETQYFGPGTRLLVL.

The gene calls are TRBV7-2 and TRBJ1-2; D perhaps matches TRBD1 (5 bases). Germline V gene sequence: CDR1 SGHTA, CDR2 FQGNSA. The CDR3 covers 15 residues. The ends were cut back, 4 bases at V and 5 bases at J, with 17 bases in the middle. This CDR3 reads CASSSRGSGDYGYTF. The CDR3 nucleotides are TGTGCCAGCAGCTCCCGGGGGAGCGGGGATTATGGCTACACCTTC.

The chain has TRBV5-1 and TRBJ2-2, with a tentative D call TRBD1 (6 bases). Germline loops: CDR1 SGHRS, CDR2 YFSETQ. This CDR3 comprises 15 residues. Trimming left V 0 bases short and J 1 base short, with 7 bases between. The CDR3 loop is CASSLGDMNTGELFF. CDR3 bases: TGCGCCAGCAGCTTGGGGGACATGAACACCGGGGAGCTGTTTTTT.

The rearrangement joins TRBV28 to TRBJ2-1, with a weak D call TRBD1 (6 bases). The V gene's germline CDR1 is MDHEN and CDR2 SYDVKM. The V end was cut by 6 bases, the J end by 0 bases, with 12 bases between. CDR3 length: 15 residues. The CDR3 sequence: CASSQGTSSYNEQFF. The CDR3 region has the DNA TGTGCCAGCAGCCAGGGGACCAGCTCCTACAATGAGCAGTTCTTC.

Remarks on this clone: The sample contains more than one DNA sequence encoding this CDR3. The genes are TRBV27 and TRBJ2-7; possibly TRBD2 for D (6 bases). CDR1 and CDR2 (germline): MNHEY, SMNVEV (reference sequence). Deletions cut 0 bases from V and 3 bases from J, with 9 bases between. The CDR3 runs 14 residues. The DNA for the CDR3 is TGTGCCAGCAGTTTATCGCGGGGTGACTACGAGCAGTACTTC. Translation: CASSLSRGDYEQYF.

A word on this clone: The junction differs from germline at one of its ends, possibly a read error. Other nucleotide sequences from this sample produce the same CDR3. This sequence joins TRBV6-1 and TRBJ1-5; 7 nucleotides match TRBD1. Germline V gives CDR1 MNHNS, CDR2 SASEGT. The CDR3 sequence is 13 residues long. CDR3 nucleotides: TGTGCCAGCGCACAGGGGAAGAATCAGCCTCAGCATTTT. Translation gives CASAQGKNQPQHF.

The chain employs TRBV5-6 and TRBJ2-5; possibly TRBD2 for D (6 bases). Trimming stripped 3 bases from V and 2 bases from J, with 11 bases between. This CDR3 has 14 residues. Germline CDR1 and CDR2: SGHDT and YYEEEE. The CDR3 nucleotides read TGTGCCAGCAGCTCCCCGGGGAGGCAAGAGACCCAGTACTTC. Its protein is CASSSPGRQETQYF.

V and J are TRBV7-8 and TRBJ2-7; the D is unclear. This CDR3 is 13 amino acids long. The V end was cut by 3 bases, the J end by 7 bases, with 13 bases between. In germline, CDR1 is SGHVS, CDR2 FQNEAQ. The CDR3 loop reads CASSLRTLVEQYF. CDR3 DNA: TGTGCCAGCAGCTTGCGTACCTTAGTGGAGCAGTACTTC.

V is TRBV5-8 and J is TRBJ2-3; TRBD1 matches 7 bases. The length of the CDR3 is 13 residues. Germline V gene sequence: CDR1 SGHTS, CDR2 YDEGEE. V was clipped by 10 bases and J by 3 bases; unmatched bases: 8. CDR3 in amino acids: CAPRDRRTDTQYF. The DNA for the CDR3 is TGTGCCCCGAGGGACAGACGAACAGATACGCAGTATTTT. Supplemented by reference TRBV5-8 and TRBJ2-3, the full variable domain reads EAGVTQSPTHLIKTRGQQATLRCSPISGHTSVYWYQQALGLGLQFLLWYDEGEERNRGNFPPRFSGRQFPNYSSELNVNALELEDSALYLCAPRDRRTDTQYFGPGTRLTVL.

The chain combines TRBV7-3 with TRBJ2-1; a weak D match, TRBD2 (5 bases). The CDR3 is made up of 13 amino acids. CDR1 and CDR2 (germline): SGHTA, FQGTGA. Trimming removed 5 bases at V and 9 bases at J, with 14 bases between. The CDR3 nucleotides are TGTGCCAGCAGCACTTTCTCGGGGTTTGAGCAGTTCTTC. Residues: CASSTFSGFEQFF.

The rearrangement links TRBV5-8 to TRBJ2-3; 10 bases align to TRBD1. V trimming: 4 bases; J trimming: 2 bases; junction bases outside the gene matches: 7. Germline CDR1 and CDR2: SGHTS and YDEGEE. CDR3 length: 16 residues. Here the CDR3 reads CASSPWTGGNTDTQYF. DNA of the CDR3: TGTGCCAGCAGCCCATGGACAGGGGGGAACACAGATACGCAGTATTTT.